These 30 T cell receptor beta chains share one sample of origin, sequenced in a study of monozygotic twins with inflammatory bowel disease. TCRdb re-called the 5' RACE reads, yielding one record per CDR3 amino acid sequence without DNA. The sample table includes fewer than 550,000 distinct CDR3 sequences. The sample consisted of blood. The receptors originated from a human donor with ulcerative colitis or Crohn's disease, or a healthy co-twin of an affected twin (not recorded which).

The rearrangement uses TRBV20-1 and TRBJ2-1; TCRdb calls TRBD1, which cannot be checked without DNA. There are 15 residues in the CDR3. Germline-derived CDR1 and CDR2 are DFQATT and SNEGSKA (reference sequence). The CDR3 is CSARVHRVLYNEQFF.

The V and J genes are TRBV29-1 and TRBJ2-7; the TCRdb call, TRBD2, lacks DNA for checking. Germline V gives CDR1 SQVTM, CDR2 ANQGSEA. This CDR3 contains 12 residues. This chain's CDR3 is CSVLAGAYEQYF.

The rearrangement uses TRBV7-2 and TRBJ2-1; there is no DNA to check the TCRdb D call of TRBD2. The CDR3 is 16 amino acids. Germline V CDR1 and CDR2: SGHTA, FQGNSA. CDR3 sequence: CASSTRGTSGPLVQFF.

CDR3 sequence reads: CASRRGDHYEQYF. The rearrangement links TRBV6-6 to TRBJ2-7; TCRdb gives TRBD1 as the D gene, but with no DNA this cannot be confirmed. The CDR3 is 13 residues long. Germline-derived CDR1 and CDR2 are MNHNY and SVGAGI (reference sequence).

The CDR3 reads CASTPRGGDTEAFF. The gene calls are TRBV10-2 and TRBJ1-1; TCRdb gives TRBD1 as the D gene, but with no DNA this cannot be confirmed. Germline V gives CDR1 WSHSY, CDR2 SAAADI. The CDR3 consists of 14 residues.

The chain has TRBV5-4 and TRBJ2-5. CDR1 and CDR2 (germline): SGHNT, YYREEE (reference sequence). This CDR3 spans 14 amino acids. The CDR3 spells CASSPTLIQETQYF.

The chain couples TRBV29-1 to TRBJ2-5; the TCRdb call, TRBD1, lacks DNA for checking. From germline, CDR1 is SQVTM and CDR2 ANQGSEA. The CDR3 is 14 residues long. CDR3 sequence: CSVEGDRGLETQYF.

V and J are TRBV5-1 and TRBJ1-2; TCRdb designates TRBD1, a call that cannot be tested without DNA. Per the germline V gene, CDR1 is SGHRS and CDR2 is YFSETQ. The CDR3 has 16 residues. CDR3 sequence: CASSYNREKSFYGYTF. Variable domain in full (rest from reference TRBV5-1 and TRBJ1-2): KAGVTQTPRYLIKTRGQQVTLSCSPISGHRSVSWYQQTPGQGLQFLFEYFSETQRNKGNFPGRFSGRQFSNSRSEMNVSTLELGDSALYLCASSYNREKSFYGYTFGSGTRLTVV.

The rearrangement links TRBV11-2 to TRBJ2-5; with no DNA, the TCRdb D assignment of TRBD1 cannot be verified. The CDR3 is 15 amino acids. From germline, CDR1 is SGHAT and CDR2 FQNNGV. The CDR3 sequence: CASSLVGTYQETQYF.

The chain recombines TRBV5-6 with TRBJ1-3. The germline gives CDR1 SGHDT, CDR2 YYEEEE. This CDR3 is built from 13 residues. The CDR3 reads CASSGIAGNTIYF.

The chain joins TRBV5-4 to TRBJ1-5. Germline values: CDR1 SGHNT, CDR2 YYREEE (reference sequence). The length of the CDR3 is 16 residues. The CDR3: CASSWGKGSGWEPQHF.

The V call is TRBV7-6, the J call TRBJ2-1; TCRdb's assignment of TRBD2 cannot be checked, as there is no DNA. The germline gives CDR1 SGHVS, CDR2 FNYEAQ. CDR3 length equals 16 residues. The CDR3 spells CASSLGAGGAVYEQFF.

The rearrangement uses TRBV5-1 and TRBJ2-1. The CDR3 spans 12 residues. Germline V CDR1 and CDR2: SGHRS, YFSETQ. The CDR3 loop reads CASSFNYNEQFF.

This rearrangement joins TRBV6-2 or TRBV6-3 to TRBJ2-2. The CDR3 extends over 16 amino acids. Germline CDR1 reads MNHEY; CDR2 reads SVGEGT. The CDR3 sequence: CASSYSVTANTGELFF.

The CDR3 sequence is CASLGGSSYNEQFF. This sequence joins TRBV18 and TRBJ2-1; TCRdb proposes TRBD1, but this gene call is untestable without DNA. Per germline, CDR1 KGHSH and CDR2 LQKENI. The CDR3 has 14 residues.

The CDR3 sequence is CASSYSIGGAYEQYF. V is TRBV6-5 and J is TRBJ2-7; TCRdb outputs TRBD1, but without DNA this stays unchecked. Germline lookup yields CDR1 MNHEY and CDR2 SVGAGI. CDR3 length equals 15 residues.

J is TRBJ2-3 and V is TRBV11-2; TCRdb proposes TRBD2, but this gene call is untestable without DNA. Germline loops: CDR1 SGHAT, CDR2 FQNNGV. The length of the CDR3 is 20 residues. CDR3 residues: CASSLARSGGARWSTDTQYF.

The CDR3 sequence: CASSAYRDLGEQYF. The chain is built from TRBV2 and TRBJ2-7; without DNA, the TCRdb call of TRBD1 cannot be checked. CDR1 is SNHLY and CDR2 is FYNNEI in the germline V gene. The CDR3 loop spans 14 amino acids. The variable domain in full, with the rest retrieved from reference TRBV2 and TRBJ2-7, is EPEVTQTPSHQVTQMGQEVILRCVPISNHLYFYWYRQILGQKVEFLVSFYNNEISEKSEIFDDQFSVERPDGSNFTLKIRSTKLEDSAMYFCASSAYRDLGEQYFGPGTRLTVT.

The chain employs TRBV14 and TRBJ2-2; TCRdb's assignment of TRBD1 cannot be checked, as there is no DNA. This CDR3 has 17 amino acids. Germline assignment: CDR1 SGHDN and CDR2 FVKESK. This CDR3 reads CASSQLSKGASTGELFF.

CDR3 protein: CASSFNSYTDTQYF. The V and J genes are TRBV28 and TRBJ2-3. Germline V lookup: CDR1 MDHEN, CDR2 SYDVKM. This CDR3 has 14 amino acids. The variable domain in full, completed from reference TRBV28 and TRBJ2-3, reads DVKVTQSSRYLVKRTGEKVFLECVQDMDHENMFWYRQDPGLGLRLIYFSYDVKMKEKGDIPEGYSVSREKKERFSLILESASTNQTSMYLCASSFNSYTDTQYFGPGTRLTVL.

This chain uses TRBV4-1 with TRBJ2-7; TCRdb indicates TRBD1, and absent DNA this call remains unverified. Germline-derived CDR1 and CDR2 are MGHRA and YSYEKL. The CDR3 is made up of 15 amino acids. The CDR3 reads CASSQDPRGGYEQYF.

The chain links TRBV7-2 to TRBJ1-6. The CDR3 spans 15 residues. CDR1 and CDR2 (germline): SGHTA, FQGNSA. The CDR3 spells CASSVVTKNNSPLHF.

This chain joins TRBV6-1 and TRBJ2-3; TCRdb gives TRBD1 as the D gene, but with no DNA this cannot be confirmed. The germline CDR1 and CDR2 sequences are MNHNS and SASEGT. The CDR3 is made up of 14 amino acids. The CDR3 sequence: CASSKSQGTDTQYF.

The chain joins TRBV28 to TRBJ2-3. The germline V gene has CDR1 MDHEN and CDR2 SYDVKM. The CDR3 extends over 12 amino acids. CDR3 region: CASSYYTDTQYF.

The rearrangement links TRBV5-1 to TRBJ1-1; no DNA is available, so the TRBD1 call from TCRdb remains unchecked. CDR1 and CDR2 (germline): SGHRS, YFSETQ. The CDR3 sequence is 14 residues long. The CDR3 loop is CASSLGGGNTEAFF.

The rearrangement links TRBV10-3 to TRBJ1-1; TCRdb gives TRBD1 as the D gene, but with no DNA this cannot be confirmed. Germline V gene lookup returns CDR1 ENHRY and CDR2 SYGVKD. This CDR3 region has 14 residues. CDR3 amino acids: CAITLGLMNTEAFF.

The V gene is TRBV18, the J gene TRBJ1-4; the D call of TRBD1 rests on TCRdb alone, since no DNA is present to check it. Germline V gene data show CDR1 as KGHSH and CDR2 as LQKENI. This CDR3 has 15 residues. The CDR3 spells CASSPGTGVDEKLFF.

The chain carries TRBV30 and TRBJ1-4; TCRdb designates TRBD1, a call that cannot be tested without DNA. The CDR3 has 13 residues. Per the germline V gene, CDR1 is GTSNPN and CDR2 is SVGIG (reference sequence). CDR3 region: CAWSGTGVEKLFF.

The V and J genes are TRBV20-1 and TRBJ2-5; TCRdb calls TRBD2, which cannot be checked without DNA. This CDR3 is built from 16 residues. Germline V gene lookup returns CDR1 DFQATT and CDR2 SNEGSKA (reference sequence). CDR3 sequence: CSARDLAGVPGETQYF.

The gene calls are TRBV6-5 and TRBJ1-1. This CDR3 is 11 amino acids long. The germline V gene encodes CDR1 MNHEY and CDR2 SVGAGI. The CDR3 loop reads CASSYSDRDFF.